This T cell receptor (beta chain) was sequenced during a study of T cell responses to AZD1222 COVID-19 vaccine. The CDR3 length is 13 residues. Germline V gene data show CDR1 as SGHRS and CDR2 as YFSETQ. J gave up 4 bases and V 3 bases, and 2 bases lay outside the gene matches. Method: immunoSEQ multiplex PCR; TCRdb's copy keeps in-frame clones and lacks some. The sample lists tens of thousands of clones, approximately 82% seen once, with around a fifth in the top ten. This receptor was obtained from an adult in good health. The sequencing here drew on peripheral blood, taken on day 0 of AZD1222 vaccination. V gene TRBV5-1 combines with J gene TRBJ1-2; TRBD1 matches 8 bases. CDR3 sequence: CASSYGQGYGYTF. The CDR3 DNA sequence: TGCGCCAGCAGCTACGGACAGGGCTATGGCTACACCTTC.